This T cell receptor beta chain was identified during a study of blood T cell repertoires in COVID-19. Study details: The cDNA or gDNA used as material had been derived from T cells, B-cell-depleted T cells, or PBMCs.

As processed by the authors: Estimated nucleated cell counts came from reference gene primer amplification. Sequencing was performed with immunoSEQ multiplex PCR; in TCRdb, only in-frame clones are kept and a portion is missing. V, J and clone size derive from that table, while D and trimming were established from the DNA sequence. The data show some 48,000 clones, with 87% seen just once and approximately 20% held by the top ten. The clonotype comes from a woman over 75 in a cohort sampled during active or convalescent COVID-19. Sequencing was performed on peripheral blood.

The DNA of the CDR3 is TGCGCCAGCAGCGTACAGGGGGATCGGAACACCGGGGAGCTGTTTTTT. Translation: CASSVQGDRNTGELFF. This chain uses TRBV5-1 with TRBJ2-2, with 8 nucleotides matching TRBD1. The CDR3 spans 16 residues. Trimming at V came to 4 bases and at J to 1 base, leaving 6 bases not matched to a gene. Germline V gene lookup returns CDR1 SGHRS and CDR2 YFSETQ. The full variable domain, rest sourced from reference TRBV5-1 and TRBJ2-2, is KAGVTQTPRYLIKTRGQQVTLSCSPISGHRSVSWYQQTPGQGLQFLFEYFSETQRNKGNFPGRFSGRQFSNSRSEMNVSTLELGDSALYLCASSVQGDRNTGELFFGEGSRLTVL.